The sequence of this T cell receptor (beta chain) was determined in a study of cytotoxic CD8 clonotypes in ibrutinib-treated CLL. The study, taken as a whole, reports: Pretreatment clonality was elevated relative to age-matched healthy donors and paralleled circulating CD8+ T-cell counts.

The assay was immunoSEQ multiplex PCR, and TCRdb's table has in-frame clones only and misses some. The sample holds roughly 250,000 clones, 60% to 75% seen once. This clone was counted a single time. The target antigen is unknown. This CDR3 has 13 amino acids. With 0 bases removed from V and 7 bases from J, the gap between germline ends came to 6 bases. CDR1 and CDR2 (germline): MNHEY, SVGAGI. The chain is built from TRBV6-5 and TRBJ2-2; D remains ambiguous. The sample here was PBMCs, taken after 24 months of ibrutinib treatment. The clonotype comes from a human donor with chronic lymphocytic leukemia. The CDR3 is CASSYSSHGELFF. The CDR3 DNA follows: TGTGCCAGCAGTTACTCTTCTCACGGGGAGCTGTTTTTT.